Presented here are 5 T cell receptor beta chains from one specimen sequenced in a study of a mutant IDH1 vaccine in newly diagnosed glioma. Their cognate antigens are unknown. Data came from immunoSEQ multiplex PCR; TCRdb stores just in-frame clones and leaves some out. The table includes tens of thousands of clones, 70% to 85% detected once. Noted time point: week 47, end of study. All doses held 300 ug of mutant IDH1 20-mer peptide, with topical imiquimod. The material was PBMCs, obtained from a glioma patient whose treatment included an IDH1 peptide vaccine. These receptors all stem from a man aged 18 to 29 with glioma. Some clones in this sample may be carry-over from other donors' samples.

This rearrangement joins TRBV4-3 to TRBJ2-6; the match to TRBD1 covers 7 bases. Germline CDR1 LGHNA, CDR2 YSLEER. Trimming removed 1 base from V and 0 bases from J; junction bases left unmatched: 3. The CDR3 is 17 amino acids. The CDR3 region is CASSQGDSTSGANVLTF. DNA of the CDR3: TGCGCCAGCAGCCAAGGGGACAGTACCTCTGGGGCCAACGTCCTGACTTTC.

The V call is TRBV28, the J call TRBJ2-7; D is undetermined. V lost 7 bases to trimming and J lost 0 bases, with 13 bases between them. Germline V lookup: CDR1 MDHEN, CDR2 SYDVKM. CDR3 length: 14 residues. CDR3 nucleotide sequence: TGTGCCAGCACACCTATCAAGGACTCCTACGAGCAGTACTTC. It codes for CASTPIKDSYEQYF.

In its sample, this clone is medium-sized. This sequence joins TRBV4-3 and TRBJ2-7, with 11 bases matching TRBD1. Trimming at V came to 0 bases and at J to 4 bases, leaving 8 bases not matched to a gene. CDR3 length: 17 residues. Germline-derived CDR1 and CDR2 are LGHNA and YSLEER. The CDR3 sequence is CASSQESFGDRGYEQYF. Written as DNA, the CDR3 is TGCGCCAGCAGCCAAGAAAGCTTTGGGGACAGGGGGTACGAGCAGTACTTC.

This sequence joins TRBV27 and TRBJ2-5, with 15 bases aligning to TRBD2. Per germline, CDR1 MNHEY and CDR2 SMNVEV (reference sequence). The ends lost 1 base at V and 4 bases at J; junction bases unmatched: 10. This CDR3 contains 19 residues. The CDR3 nucleotides are TGTGCCAGCAGTTTATTCGGGACTAGCGGGGGGACTACAGGAGAGACCCAGTACTTC. Translation: CASSLFGTSGGTTGETQYF.

The V and J genes are TRBV6-7 and TRBJ1-2; D may be TRBD1 (5 bases). TRBV6-7 is designated an ORF whose function remains uncertain. CDR3 length equals 18 residues. Between the trimmed V and J ends, which lost 2 bases and 3 bases, there was a span of 22 bases. CDR3 residues: CASSYPPTQGNEDYGYTF. The CDR3 region has the DNA TGTGCCAGCAGTTACCCTCCTACCCAGGGAAATGAAGACTATGGCTACACCTTC.